This is a list of T cell receptor beta chains from one sample in a study of shared clonotypes between healthy human individuals. Sequenced by immunoSEQ multiplex PCR; TCRdb stores in-frame clones only, minus some. The sample lists 530,000 or so clones, over 60% occurring once. Sample: PBMCs. These receptors all come from a woman aged 40 to 50 in good health. Some clones in this sample may be carry-over from other donors' samples. Both conserved end residues are trimmed from each CDR3.

v_call	cdr3_aa
TRBV6-1	ASSATGYSGYT
TRBV19	ASSSGARGRRAF
TRBV15	ATIKGRNEQF
TRBV18	ASSPGQGGY
TRBV7-3	ASSPDGAGAGGEQY
TRBV4-1	ASSTGTGLWETQY
TRBV19	ASRGSQGRAQY
TRBV19	ASSFQFQGSTDTQY
TRBV5-1	ASSTTPGAGGPEQF
TRBV15	ATSLPGGGTQY
TRBV30	AWKGGFYMNTEAF
TRBV5-1	ASWEELGDTGELF
TRBV11-3	ASSLGTGTNTGELF
TRBV6-4	ASSDSISRSRGFYGYT
TRBV10-3	AIRENSLRVDTEAF
TRBV27	ASSFWQGVSTDTQY
TRBV5-1	ASSLANPVSNEQF
TRBV5-1	ASRATANTEAF
TRBV7-2	ASTLLAAKNIQY
TRBV2	ASRGPTYEQY
TRBV19	ASKGLRTGELF
TRBV28	ASSLLGYEQY
TRBV27	ASRRTGDTNVLT
TRBV10-3	AISENPQGERGYT
TRBV5-1	ASSLDRAMAEAF
TRBV7-9	ASSLSGRVDTGELF
TRBV6-1	ASSESLDRFAYEQY
TRBV18	ASSPRASSDNEQF
TRBV5-1	ASSLLDRDTGELF
TRBV10-3	AITFNLGEEQY
TRBV18	ASSRGAGQGSNEQF
TRBV7-9	ASSRGTSDVGELF
TRBV10-3	AISGAGSTDTQY
TRBV28	ASSQPQGFHEQY
TRBV6-1	ASRRTVESYGYT
TRBV5-1	ASSPGGVETQY
TRBV28	ASSFSGQLYSNQPQH
TRBV19	ASSVPGLQETQY
TRBV7-8	ASSLGIWSYNEQF
TRBV7-7	ASSLAWEDTKNTEAF
TRBV6-1	ASSGGRSSYEQY
TRBV6-4	ASSGGRGLTFYNQPQH
TRBV15	ATSRGNYGYT
TRBV10-3	AIIRTGKGYNERQF
TRBV14	ASSPRTASWWETQY